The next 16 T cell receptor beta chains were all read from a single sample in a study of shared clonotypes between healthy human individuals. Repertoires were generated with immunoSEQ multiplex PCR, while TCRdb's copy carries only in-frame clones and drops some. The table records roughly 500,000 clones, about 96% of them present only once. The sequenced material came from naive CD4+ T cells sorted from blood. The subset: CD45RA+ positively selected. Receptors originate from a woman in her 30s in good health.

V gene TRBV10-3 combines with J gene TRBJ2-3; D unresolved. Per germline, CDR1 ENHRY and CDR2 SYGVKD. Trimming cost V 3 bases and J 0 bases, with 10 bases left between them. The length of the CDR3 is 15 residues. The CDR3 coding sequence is TGTGCCATCAGTGAAGGGCGGATAAGCACAGATACGCAGTATTTT. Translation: CAISEGRISTDTQYF.

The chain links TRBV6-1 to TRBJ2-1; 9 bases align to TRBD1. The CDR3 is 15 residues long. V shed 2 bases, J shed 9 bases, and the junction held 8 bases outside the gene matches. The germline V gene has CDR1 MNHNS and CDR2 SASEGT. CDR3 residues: CASSEPGQGFGEQFF. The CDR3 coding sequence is TGTGCCAGCAGTGAACCGGGACAGGGATTTGGTGAGCAGTTCTTC.

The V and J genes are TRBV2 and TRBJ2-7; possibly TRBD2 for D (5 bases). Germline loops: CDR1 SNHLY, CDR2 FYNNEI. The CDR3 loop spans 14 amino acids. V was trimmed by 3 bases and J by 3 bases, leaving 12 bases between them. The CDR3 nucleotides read TGTGCCAGCAGTGATTCCGGGATTGTCTACGAGCAGTACTTC. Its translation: CASSDSGIVYEQYF.

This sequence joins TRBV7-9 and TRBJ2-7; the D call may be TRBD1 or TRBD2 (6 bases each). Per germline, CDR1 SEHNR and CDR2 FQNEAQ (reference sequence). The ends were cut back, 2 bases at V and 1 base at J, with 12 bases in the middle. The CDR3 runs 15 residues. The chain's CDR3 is CASSLIGGRSYEQYF. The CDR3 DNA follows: TGTGCCAGCAGCTTAATTGGGGGGCGGTCCTACGAGCAGTACTTC.

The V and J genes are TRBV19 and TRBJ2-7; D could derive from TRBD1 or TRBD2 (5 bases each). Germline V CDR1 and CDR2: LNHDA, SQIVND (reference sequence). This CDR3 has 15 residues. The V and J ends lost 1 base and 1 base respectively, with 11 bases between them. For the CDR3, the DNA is TGTGCCAGTAGTATAGGGGGGAGAGGGTCCTACGAGCAGTACTTC. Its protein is CASSIGGRGSYEQYF.

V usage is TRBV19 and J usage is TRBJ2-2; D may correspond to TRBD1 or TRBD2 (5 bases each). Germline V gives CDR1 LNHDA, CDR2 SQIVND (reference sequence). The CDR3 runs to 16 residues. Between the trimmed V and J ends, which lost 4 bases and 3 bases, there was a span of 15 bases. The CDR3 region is CASSRWGSLDTGELFF. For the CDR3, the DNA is TGTGCCAGTAGTAGGTGGGGGAGTCTCGACACCGGGGAGCTGTTTTTT.

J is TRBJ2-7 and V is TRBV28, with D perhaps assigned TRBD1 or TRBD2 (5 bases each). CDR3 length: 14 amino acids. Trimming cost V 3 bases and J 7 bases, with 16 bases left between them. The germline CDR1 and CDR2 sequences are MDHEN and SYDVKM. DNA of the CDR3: TGTGCCAGCAGTTTTAGGGACCGACAATGGGAGCAGTACTTC. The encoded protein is CASSFRDRQWEQYF.

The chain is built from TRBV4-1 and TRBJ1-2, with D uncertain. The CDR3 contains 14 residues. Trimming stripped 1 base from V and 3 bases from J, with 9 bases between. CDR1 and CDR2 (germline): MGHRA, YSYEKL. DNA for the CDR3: TGCGCCAGCAGCCAAGCCCGAGGAGACTATGGCTACACCTTC. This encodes CASSQARGDYGYTF.

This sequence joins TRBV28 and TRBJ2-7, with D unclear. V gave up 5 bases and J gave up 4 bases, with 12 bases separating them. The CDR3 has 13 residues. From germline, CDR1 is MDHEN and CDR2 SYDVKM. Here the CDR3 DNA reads TGTGCCAGCAGTAAAGGGCCCCTATACGAGCAGTACTTC. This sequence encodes CASSKGPLYEQYF.

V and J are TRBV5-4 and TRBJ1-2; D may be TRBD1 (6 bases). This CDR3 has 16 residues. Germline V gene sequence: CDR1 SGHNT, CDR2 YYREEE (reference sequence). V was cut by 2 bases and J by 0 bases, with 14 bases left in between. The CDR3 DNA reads TGTGCCAGCAGCTTTCCGGGGGCGTCAACTAACTATGGCTACACCTTC. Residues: CASSFPGASTNYGYTF.

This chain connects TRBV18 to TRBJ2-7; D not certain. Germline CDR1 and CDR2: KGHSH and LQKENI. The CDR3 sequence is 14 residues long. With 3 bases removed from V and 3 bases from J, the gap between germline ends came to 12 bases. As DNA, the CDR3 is TGTGCCAGCTCACCGGGCGCTAGTAACTACGAGCAGTACTTC. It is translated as CASSPGASNYEQYF.

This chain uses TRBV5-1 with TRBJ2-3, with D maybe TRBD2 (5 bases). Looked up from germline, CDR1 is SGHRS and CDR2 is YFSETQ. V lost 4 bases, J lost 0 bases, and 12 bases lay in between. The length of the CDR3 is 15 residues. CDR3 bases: TGCGCCAGCAGCCCCCGGACGGGAAGCACAGATACGCAGTATTTT. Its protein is CASSPRTGSTDTQYF.

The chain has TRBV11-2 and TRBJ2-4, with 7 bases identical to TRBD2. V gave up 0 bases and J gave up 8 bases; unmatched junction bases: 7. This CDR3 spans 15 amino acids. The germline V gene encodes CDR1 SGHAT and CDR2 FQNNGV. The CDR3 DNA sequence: TGTGCCAGCAGCTTAGAATCCAGCGGGACTTACATTCAGTACTTC. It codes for CASSLESSGTYIQYF.

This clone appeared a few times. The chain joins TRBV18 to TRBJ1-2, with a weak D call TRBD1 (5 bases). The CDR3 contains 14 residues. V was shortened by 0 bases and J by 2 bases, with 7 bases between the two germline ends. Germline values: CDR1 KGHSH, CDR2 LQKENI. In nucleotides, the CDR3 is TGTGCCAGCTCACCACCGACAGTAAACTATGGCTACACCTTC. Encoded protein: CASSPPTVNYGYTF. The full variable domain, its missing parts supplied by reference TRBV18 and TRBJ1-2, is NAGVMQNPRHLVRRRGQEARLRCSPMKGHSHVYWYRQLPEEGLKFMVYLQKENIIDESGMPKERFSAEFPKEGPSILRIQQVVRGDSAAYFCASSPPTVNYGYTFGSGTRLTVV.

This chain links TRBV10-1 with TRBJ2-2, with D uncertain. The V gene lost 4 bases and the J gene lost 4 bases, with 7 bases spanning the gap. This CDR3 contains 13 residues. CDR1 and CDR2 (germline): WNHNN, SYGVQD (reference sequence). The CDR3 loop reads CASSVGSTGELFF. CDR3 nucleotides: TGCGCCAGCAGTGTTGGTAGCACCGGGGAGCTGTTTTTT.

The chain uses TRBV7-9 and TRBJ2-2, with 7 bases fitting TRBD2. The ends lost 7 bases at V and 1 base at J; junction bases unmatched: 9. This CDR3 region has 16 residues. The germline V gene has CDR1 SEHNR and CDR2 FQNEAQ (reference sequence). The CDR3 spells CASTILAVQNTGELFF. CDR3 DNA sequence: TGTGCCAGCACCATTCTAGCGGTTCAGAACACCGGGGAGCTGTTTTTT.